Listed here are 17 T cell receptor beta chains from one sample, sequenced in a study of cytomegalovirus exposure and HLA in healthy donors. PCR employed 60 Vbeta and 13 Jbeta primers. Sequencing used immunoSEQ multiplex PCR; TCRdb keeps in-frame clones, though not all of them. The data contain about 120,000 clones, approximately 74% of them singletons. The source material was PBMCs. The receptors come from a man aged 35 to 55 in good health and CMV-seropositive.

In DNA form, the CDR3 reads TGTGCCAGCAGACCCGGGACTAGCGGACTTCAGTACTTC. Its protein product is CASRPGTSGLQYF. This sequence joins TRBV5-4 and TRBJ2-5; 11 positions agree with TRBD2. J gave up 11 bases and V 5 bases, and 8 bases lay outside the gene matches. The CDR3 has 13 amino acids. Germline V gene data show CDR1 as SGHNT and CDR2 as YYREEE (reference sequence).

In this sample, this clone turned up once. The J gene is TRBJ2-4, the V gene TRBV6-1; 7 bases fit TRBD1. CDR3 length equals 16 residues. Germline V gives CDR1 MNHNS, CDR2 SASEGT. Unmatched junction bases numbered 4, after V lost 2 bases and J lost 0 bases. CDR3 protein: CASSETPGGAKNIQYF. The DNA of the CDR3 is TGTGCCAGCAGTGAAACCCCAGGGGGAGCCAAAAACATTCAGTACTTC.

The chain combines TRBV14 with TRBJ1-1; a possible D gene is TRBD1 (6 bases). The CDR3 sequence is 14 residues long. CDR1 is SGHDN and CDR2 is FVKESK in the germline V gene. Trimming took off 4 bases at V and 0 bases at J, with 9 bases between the two ends. The CDR3 reads CASSRRDMNTEAFF. For the CDR3, the DNA is TGTGCCAGCAGCCGCCGGGACATGAACACTGAAGCTTTCTTT.

This clone was seen once. This chain connects TRBV9 to TRBJ2-3, with 8 bases identical to TRBD1. The CDR3 has 14 amino acids. CDR1 is SGDLS, CDR2 YYNGEE, per germline. J gave up 4 bases and V 3 bases, and 4 bases lay outside the gene matches. The CDR3 DNA sequence: TGTGCCAGCAGCGCACTACAGGGGGCAGATACGCAGTATTTT. Amino acid sequence: CASSALQGADTQYF. Based on the CDR3 plus reference TRBV9 and TRBJ2-3, the full variable domain is DSGVTQTPKHLITATGQRVTLRCSPRSGDLSVYWYQQSLDQGLQFLIQYYNGEERAKGNILERFSAQQFPDLHSELNLSSLELGDSALYFCASSALQGADTQYFGPGTRLTVL.

The chain couples TRBV5-4 to TRBJ1-2; TRBD1 might be the D (5 bases). Per germline, CDR1 SGHNT and CDR2 YYREEE (reference sequence). V gave up 0 bases and J gave up 3 bases, with 15 bases separating them. The CDR3 consists of 16 residues. The DNA for the CDR3 is TGTGCCAGCAGCTTGGGCTCGGGAGTACAGGACTATGGCTACACCTTC. As protein: CASSLGSGVQDYGYTF.

The V and J genes are TRBV9 and TRBJ2-5, with TRBD1 identical over 9 bases. This CDR3 comprises 15 residues. Germline assignment: CDR1 SGDLS and CDR2 YYNGEE. J lost 4 bases, V lost 0 bases, and 4 bases had no gene match. The CDR3 DNA follows: TGTGCCAGCAGCGTAGCGGGACAGGGATCAGAGACCCAGTACTTC. Translation: CASSVAGQGSETQYF.

The CDR3 protein is CASSPRDRGREEQYF. DNA for the CDR3: TGTGCCAGCAGTCCCCGGGACAGGGGGCGGGAGGAGCAGTACTTC. The chain employs TRBV6-1 and TRBJ2-7, with 12 bases aligning to TRBD1. The V and J ends lost 5 bases and 7 bases, in that order; junction bases with no gene match: 9. Looked up from germline, CDR1 is MNHNS and CDR2 is SASEGT. The CDR3 has 15 residues.

The rearrangement joins TRBV9 to TRBJ1-2; D not certain. The CDR3 is 15 amino acids. V lost 0 bases and J 0 bases, leaving 9 bases between the germline ends. Germline V gene data show CDR1 as SGDLS and CDR2 as YYNGEE. This CDR3 is CASSVGFGSNYGYTF. The CDR3, as DNA: TGTGCCAGCAGCGTAGGGTTCGGGTCTAACTATGGCTACACCTTC.

The chain couples TRBV5-4 to TRBJ2-2, with 7 bases matching TRBD2. Germline assignment: CDR1 SGHNT and CDR2 YYREEE (reference sequence). Trimming cost V 4 bases and J 6 bases; bases outside gene matches: 6. There are 14 residues in the CDR3. In DNA, the CDR3 is TGTGCCAGCAGCCGGGCGGGGGTTTCCGGGGAGCTGTTTTTT. This encodes CASSRAGVSGELFF.

This rearrangement joins TRBV29-1 to TRBJ1-2; no definite D call. Trimming left V 4 bases short and J 8 bases short, with 14 bases between. The CDR3 runs 12 residues. Germline V CDR1 and CDR2: SQVTM, ANQGSEA. CDR3 bases: TGCAGCGTTGGCCACGAGGTTCGGGGCTACACCTTC. Translation gives CSVGHEVRGYTF.

The chain recombines TRBV14 with TRBJ2-5; no firm D call. Trimming took 0 bases from V and 1 from J, leaving 9 bases between them. The CDR3 covers 15 residues. Germline CDR1 SGHDN, CDR2 FVKESK. CDR3 loop: CASSQEFQAQETQYF. CDR3 DNA: TGTGCCAGCAGCCAAGAGTTCCAGGCCCAAGAGACCCAGTACTTC.

The rearrangement uses TRBV14 and TRBJ2-7; 7 bases map to TRBD1. The CDR3 runs 15 residues. J was trimmed by 3 bases and V by 0 bases; bases with no gene match: 5. The germline CDR1 and CDR2 sequences are SGHDN and FVKESK. The CDR3 sequence is CASSQETGWSYEQYF. The CDR3 nucleotides read TGTGCCAGCAGCCAAGAGACAGGGTGGAGCTACGAGCAGTACTTC. The full variable domain, rest sourced from reference TRBV14 and TRBJ2-7, is EAGVTQFPSHSVIEKGQTVTLRCDPISGHDNLYWYRRVMGKEIKFLLHFVKESKQDESGMPNNRFLAERTGGTYSTLKVQPAELEDSGVYFCASSQETGWSYEQYFGPGTRLTVT.

The chain combines TRBV19 with TRBJ2-7; D ambiguous. CDR1 is LNHDA and CDR2 is SQIVND in the germline V gene (reference sequence). Trimming took 5 bases from V and 0 from J, leaving 14 bases between them. The CDR3 covers 15 residues. Here the CDR3 reads CASSSTAPYSYEQYF. The CDR3 DNA reads TGTGCCAGTAGTTCCACAGCCCCGTACTCCTACGAGCAGTACTTC.

V gene TRBV6-5 combines with J gene TRBJ1-1, with D possibly matching TRBD1 (6 bases). The germline gives CDR1 MNHEY, CDR2 SVGAGI. This CDR3 comprises 15 residues. Trimming removed 7 bases from V and 1 base from J, with 16 bases in between. CDR3 DNA sequence: TGTGCCAGCACCTCAACTCTACAGGGGAACACTGAAGCTTTCTTT. Its protein is CASTSTLQGNTEAFF.

This clone was seen a single time. V gene TRBV7-2 combines with J gene TRBJ2-7, with D tentatively TRBD2 (6 bases). Germline CDR1 SGHTA, CDR2 FQGNSA. The CDR3 consists of 15 residues. V shed 7 bases and J shed 2 bases, with 18 bases lying between them. CDR3 amino acids: CASIHGGSGTYEQYF. DNA of the CDR3: TGTGCCAGCATCCATGGGGGGAGTGGGACCTACGAGCAGTACTTC.

This clone has more than one count but fewer than ten. The gene calls are TRBV6-5 and TRBJ1-5; D call uncertain. Germline V gene data show CDR1 as MNHEY and CDR2 as SVGAGI. The CDR3 is 15 residues long. The V end lost 0 bases, the J end lost 2 bases, and 8 bases lay between the germline ends. CDR3 bases: TGTGCCAGCAGTTACTCTCGGGGAGGCAATCAGCCCCAGCATTTT. It codes for CASSYSRGGNQPQHF.

For the CDR3, the DNA is TGTGCCACCACGAGGTCAGGGCAGCCCCAGCATTTT. It is translated as CATTRSGQPQHF. This chain uses TRBV19 with TRBJ1-5, with a tentative D call TRBD1 (5 bases). The CDR3 consists of 12 residues. From germline, CDR1 is LNHDA and CDR2 SQIVND (reference sequence). V was shortened by 10 bases and J by 7 bases, with 14 bases between the two germline ends.